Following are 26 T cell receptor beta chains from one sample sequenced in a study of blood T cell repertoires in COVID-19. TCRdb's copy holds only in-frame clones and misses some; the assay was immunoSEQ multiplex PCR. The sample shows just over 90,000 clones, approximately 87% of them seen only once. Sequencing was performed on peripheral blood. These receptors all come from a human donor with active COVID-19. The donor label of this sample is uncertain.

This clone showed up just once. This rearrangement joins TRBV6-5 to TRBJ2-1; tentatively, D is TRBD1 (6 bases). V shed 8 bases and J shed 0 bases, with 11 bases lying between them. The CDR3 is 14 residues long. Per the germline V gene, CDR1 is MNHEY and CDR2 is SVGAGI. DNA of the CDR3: TGTGCCAGCCAAGACAGGAGCTCCTACAATGAGCAGTTCTTC. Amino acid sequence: CASQDRSSYNEQFF.

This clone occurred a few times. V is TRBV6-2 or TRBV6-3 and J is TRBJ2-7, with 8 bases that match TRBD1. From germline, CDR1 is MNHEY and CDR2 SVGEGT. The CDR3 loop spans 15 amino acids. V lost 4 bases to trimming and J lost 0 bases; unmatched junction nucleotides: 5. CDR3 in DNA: TGTGCCAGCAGTTCGGGACAGGCTAGCTCCTACGAGCAGTACTTC. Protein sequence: CASSSGQASSYEQYF.

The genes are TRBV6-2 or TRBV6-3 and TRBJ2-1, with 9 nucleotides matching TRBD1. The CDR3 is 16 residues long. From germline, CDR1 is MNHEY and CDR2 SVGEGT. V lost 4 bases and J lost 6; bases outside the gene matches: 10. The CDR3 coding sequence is TGTGCCAGCAGTTTCCACCGGGACAGGGTAAGCAATGAGCAGTTCTTC. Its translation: CASSFHRDRVSNEQFF.

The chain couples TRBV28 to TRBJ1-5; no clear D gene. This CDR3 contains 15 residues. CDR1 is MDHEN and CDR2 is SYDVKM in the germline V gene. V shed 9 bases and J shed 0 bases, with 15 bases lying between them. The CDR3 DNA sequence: TGTGCCAGTAGGATACAAGACTATAGCAATCAGCCCCAGCATTTT. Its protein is CASRIQDYSNQPQHF.

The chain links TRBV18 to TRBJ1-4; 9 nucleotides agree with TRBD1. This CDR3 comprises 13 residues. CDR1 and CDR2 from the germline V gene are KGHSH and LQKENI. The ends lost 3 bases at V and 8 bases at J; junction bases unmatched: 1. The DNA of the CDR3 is TGTGCCAGCTCACCCGGGACAGGGGAAAAACTGTTTTTT. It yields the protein CASSPGTGEKLFF. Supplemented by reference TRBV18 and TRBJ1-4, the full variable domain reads NAGVMQNPRHLVRRRGQEARLRCSPMKGHSHVYWYRQLPEEGLKFMVYLQKENIIDESGMPKERFSAEFPKEGPSILRIQQVVRGDSAAYFCASSPGTGEKLFFGSGTQLSVL.

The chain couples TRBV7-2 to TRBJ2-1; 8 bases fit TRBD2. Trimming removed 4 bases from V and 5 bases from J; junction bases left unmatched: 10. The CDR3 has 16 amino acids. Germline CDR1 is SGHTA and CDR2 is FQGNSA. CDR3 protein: CASSSRATGGDNEQFF. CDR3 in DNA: TGTGCCAGCAGCTCTAGAGCGACGGGGGGGGACAATGAGCAGTTCTTC.

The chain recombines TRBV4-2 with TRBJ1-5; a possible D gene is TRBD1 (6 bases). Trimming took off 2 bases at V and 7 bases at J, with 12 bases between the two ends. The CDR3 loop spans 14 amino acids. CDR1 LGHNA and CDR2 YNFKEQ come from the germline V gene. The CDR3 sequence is CASSQLGAVQPQHF. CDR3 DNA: TGTGCCAGCAGCCAATTGGGGGCAGTACAGCCCCAGCATTTT.

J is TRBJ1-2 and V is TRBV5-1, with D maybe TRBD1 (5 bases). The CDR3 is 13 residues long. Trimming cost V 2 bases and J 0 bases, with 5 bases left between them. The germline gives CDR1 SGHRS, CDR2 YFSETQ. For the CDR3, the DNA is TGCGCCAGCAGCTTACAGGCTAACTATGGCTACACCTTC. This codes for CASSLQANYGYTF.

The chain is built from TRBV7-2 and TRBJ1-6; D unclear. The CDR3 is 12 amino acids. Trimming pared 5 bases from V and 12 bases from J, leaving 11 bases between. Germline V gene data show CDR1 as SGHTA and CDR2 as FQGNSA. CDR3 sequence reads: CASSRLLGPLHF. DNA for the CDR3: TGTGCCAGCAGCCGACTTTTGGGACCCCTCCACTTT.

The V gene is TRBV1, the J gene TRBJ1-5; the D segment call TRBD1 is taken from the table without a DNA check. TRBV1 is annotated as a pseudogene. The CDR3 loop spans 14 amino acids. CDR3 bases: TGCACCAGCAGCCTTACAGGTTCCCCCCAGCCCCAGCATTTT. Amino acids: CTSSLTGSPQPQHF.

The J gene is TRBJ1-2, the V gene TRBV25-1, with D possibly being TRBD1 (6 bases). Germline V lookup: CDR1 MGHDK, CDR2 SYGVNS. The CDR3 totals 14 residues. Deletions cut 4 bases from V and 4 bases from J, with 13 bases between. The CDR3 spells CASSGQVDGYGYTF. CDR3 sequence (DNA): TGTGCCAGCAGTGGACAGGTGGATGGCTATGGCTACACCTTC.

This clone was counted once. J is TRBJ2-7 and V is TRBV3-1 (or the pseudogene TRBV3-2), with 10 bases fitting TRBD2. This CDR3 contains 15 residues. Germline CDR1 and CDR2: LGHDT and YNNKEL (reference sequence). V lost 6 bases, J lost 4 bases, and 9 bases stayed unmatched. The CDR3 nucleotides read TGTGCCAGCAGAGCGAGGACTAGCGGACAATACGAGCAGTACTTC. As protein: CASRARTSGQYEQYF.

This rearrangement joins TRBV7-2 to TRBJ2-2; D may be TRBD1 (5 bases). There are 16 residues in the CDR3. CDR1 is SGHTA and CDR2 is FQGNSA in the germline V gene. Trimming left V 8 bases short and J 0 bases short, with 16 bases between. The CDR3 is CASRRGSSTNTGELFF. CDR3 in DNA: TGTGCCAGCCGTAGGGGCTCTAGTACGAACACCGGGGAGCTGTTTTTT.

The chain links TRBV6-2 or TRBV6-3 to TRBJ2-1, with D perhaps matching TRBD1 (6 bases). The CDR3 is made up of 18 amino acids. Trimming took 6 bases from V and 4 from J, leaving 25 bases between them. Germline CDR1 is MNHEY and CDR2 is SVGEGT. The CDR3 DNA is TGTGCCAGCAGCCATATCCGGCCCGATAAGACAGGATACAATGAGCAGTTCTTC. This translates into CASSHIRPDKTGYNEQFF.

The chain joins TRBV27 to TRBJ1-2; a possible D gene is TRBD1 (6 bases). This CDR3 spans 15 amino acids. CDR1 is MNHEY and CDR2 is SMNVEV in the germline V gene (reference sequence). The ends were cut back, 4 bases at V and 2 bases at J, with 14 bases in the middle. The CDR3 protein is CASSSPDRLNYGYTF. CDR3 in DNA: TGTGCCAGCAGTTCCCCGGACAGACTGAACTATGGCTACACCTTC.

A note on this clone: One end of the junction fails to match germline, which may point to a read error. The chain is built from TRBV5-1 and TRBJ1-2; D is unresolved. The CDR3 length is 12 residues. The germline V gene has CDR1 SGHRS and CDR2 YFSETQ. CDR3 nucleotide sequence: TGCGCCAGCAGCCCGACGGGCCCGGCGGGAGTCTTC. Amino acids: CASSPTGPAGVF.

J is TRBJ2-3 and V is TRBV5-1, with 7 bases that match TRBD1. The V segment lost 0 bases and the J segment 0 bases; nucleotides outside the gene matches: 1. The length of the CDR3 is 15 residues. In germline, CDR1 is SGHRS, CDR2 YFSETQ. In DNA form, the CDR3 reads TGCGCCAGCAGCTTGGTAGGGGGCAGCACAGATACGCAGTATTTT. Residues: CASSLVGGSTDTQYF. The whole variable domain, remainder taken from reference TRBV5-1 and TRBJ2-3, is KAGVTQTPRYLIKTRGQQVTLSCSPISGHRSVSWYQQTPGQGLQFLFEYFSETQRNKGNFPGRFSGRQFSNSRSEMNVSTLELGDSALYLCASSLVGGSTDTQYFGPGTRLTVL.

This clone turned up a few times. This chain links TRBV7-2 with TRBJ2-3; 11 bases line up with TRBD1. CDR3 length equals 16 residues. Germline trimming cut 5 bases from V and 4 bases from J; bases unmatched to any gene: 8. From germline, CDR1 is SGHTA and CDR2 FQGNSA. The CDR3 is CASSKYPGQGADTQYF. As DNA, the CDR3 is TGTGCCAGCAGCAAATACCCGGGACAGGGGGCAGATACGCAGTATTTT.

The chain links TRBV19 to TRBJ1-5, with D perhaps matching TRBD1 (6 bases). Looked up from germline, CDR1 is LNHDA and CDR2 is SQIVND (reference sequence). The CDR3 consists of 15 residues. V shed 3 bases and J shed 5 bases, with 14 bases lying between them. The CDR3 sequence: CASSIWIGGDQPQHF. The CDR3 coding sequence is TGTGCCAGTAGTATCTGGATAGGGGGGGATCAGCCCCAGCATTTT.

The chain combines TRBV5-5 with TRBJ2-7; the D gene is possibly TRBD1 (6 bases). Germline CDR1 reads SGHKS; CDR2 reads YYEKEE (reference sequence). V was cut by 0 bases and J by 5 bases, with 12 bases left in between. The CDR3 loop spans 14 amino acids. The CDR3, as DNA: TGTGCCAGCAGCTTGGTGGGACACGAACACGAGCAGTACTTC. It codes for CASSLVGHEHEQYF. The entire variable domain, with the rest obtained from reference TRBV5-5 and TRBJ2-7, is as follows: DAGVTQSPTHLIKTRGQQVTLRCSPISGHKSVSWYQQVLGQGPQFIFQYYEKEERGRGNFPDRFSARQFPNYSSELNVNALLLGDSALYLCASSLVGHEHEQYFGPGTRLTVT.

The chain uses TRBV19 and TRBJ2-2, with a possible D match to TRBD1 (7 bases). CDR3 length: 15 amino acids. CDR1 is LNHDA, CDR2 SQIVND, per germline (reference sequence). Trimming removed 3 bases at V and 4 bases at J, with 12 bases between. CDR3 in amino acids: CASSIYRGGTGELFF. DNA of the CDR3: TGTGCCAGTAGTATTTACAGGGGAGGCACCGGGGAGCTGTTTTTT.

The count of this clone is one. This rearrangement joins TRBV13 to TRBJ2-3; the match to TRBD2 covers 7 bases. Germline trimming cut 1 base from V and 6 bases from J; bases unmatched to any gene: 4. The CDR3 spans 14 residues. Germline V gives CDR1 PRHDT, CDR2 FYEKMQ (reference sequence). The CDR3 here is CASSLAGGLDTQYF. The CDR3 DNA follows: TGTGCCAGCAGCTTAGCGGGGGGTTTGGATACGCAGTATTTT.

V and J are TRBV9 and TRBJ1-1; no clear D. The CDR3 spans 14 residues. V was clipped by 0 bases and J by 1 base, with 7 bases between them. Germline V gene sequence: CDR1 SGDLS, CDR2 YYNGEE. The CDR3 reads CASSVAQQNTEAFF. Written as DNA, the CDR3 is TGTGCCAGCAGCGTAGCCCAACAGAACACTGAAGCTTTCTTT.

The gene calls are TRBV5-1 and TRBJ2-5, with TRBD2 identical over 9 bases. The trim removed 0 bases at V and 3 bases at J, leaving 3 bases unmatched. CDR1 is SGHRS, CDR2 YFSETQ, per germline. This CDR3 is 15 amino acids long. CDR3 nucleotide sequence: TGCGCCAGCAGCTTGGGTCTAGCGGGGAAAGAGACCCAGTACTTC. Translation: CASSLGLAGKETQYF. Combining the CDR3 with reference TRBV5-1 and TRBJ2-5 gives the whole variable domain KAGVTQTPRYLIKTRGQQVTLSCSPISGHRSVSWYQQTPGQGLQFLFEYFSETQRNKGNFPGRFSGRQFSNSRSEMNVSTLELGDSALYLCASSLGLAGKETQYFGPGTRLLVL.

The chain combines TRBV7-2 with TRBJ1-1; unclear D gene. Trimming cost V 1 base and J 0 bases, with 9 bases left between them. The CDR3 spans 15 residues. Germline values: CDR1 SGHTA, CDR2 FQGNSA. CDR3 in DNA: TGTGCCAGCAGCTTAGGGAGCAACATGAACACTGAAGCTTTCTTT. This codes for CASSLGSNMNTEAFF. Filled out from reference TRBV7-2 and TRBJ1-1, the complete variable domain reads GAGVSQSPSNKVTEKGKDVELRCDPISGHTALYWYRQSLGQGLEFLIYFQGNSAPDKSGLPSDRFSAERTGGSVSTLTIQRTQQEDSAVYLCASSLGSNMNTEAFFGQGTRLTVV.

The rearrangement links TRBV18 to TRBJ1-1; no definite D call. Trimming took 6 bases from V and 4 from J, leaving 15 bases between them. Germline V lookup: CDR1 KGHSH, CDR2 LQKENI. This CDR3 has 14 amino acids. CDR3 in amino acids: CASSLESGVTEAFF. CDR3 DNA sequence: TGTGCCAGCTCCCTCGAGAGCGGGGTCACTGAAGCTTTCTTT.